This T cell receptor (beta chain) was documented in a study of blood T cell repertoires in COVID-19 (dated by TCRdb to between 2020 and 2021). Turning to the overall study: Samples covering the acute and convalescent phases of COVID-19 were provided by collaborators in the United States, Italy and Spain. The material from the prospective study consisted of cDNA or gDNA derived from T cells, B-cell-depleted T cells, or PBMCs. Sample metadata almost always included a de-identified subject ID, COVID-19 status, age in years and sex. Where available, HLA class I and class II types were taken from metadata supplied by the sample provider and were not determined by assay-based typing. Deeply sampled blood TCRbeta repertoires from subjects exposed to, actively infected with, or recovered from COVID-19 were included in the dataset. The repertoires were released in a freely available public database intended as a resource for research on the immune response to SARS-CoV-2. Samples came from the ongoing ImmuneRACE study (first 160 participants) plus 1,254 subjects from 6 global collaborators. General study outcomes and caveats: The quantity of clinical and demographic metadata differed by source and by participant and was supplied without curation.

Collaborating institutions collected whole blood in K2EDTA tubes following their own protocols. Collaborator samples were shipped for TCRbeta analysis as frozen whole blood, isolated PBMCs, or DNA extracted from either sample type. The immunoSEQ Assay, a bias-controlled multiplex PCR, was used to amplify TCRbeta CDR3 regions from genomic DNA. The published analysis was carried out like this. The number of nucleated cells in each sample was estimated by amplification of reference gene primers within the assay. To quantify the absolute abundance of each unique TCRbeta CDR3 rearrangement, sequence reads were collapsed and filtered. For each sample, productive Simpson clonality was calculated by taking the square root of Simpson's diversity index across productive rearrangements. The clones in this table, taken by TCRdb from immuneACCESS, are in-frame only. Not every clone is retained; where verified, under half of the shortfall comes from an unresolved V gene, and the cause of the rest is unknown. The V and J calls and clone size come from that table; D and trimming were worked out from the DNA. The sample has over 100,000 clones on record, approximately 90% of them singletons. The biggest ten clones account for over 9% of the sample.

Via the germline V gene (reference sequence), CDR1 is MNHEY and CDR2 SMNVEV. The CDR3 spans 19 residues, from the cysteine through the phenylalanine. The read is trimmed to its CDR3 DNA, 57 bases read in frame from base 1. Trimming removed 3 bases from V and 1 base from J, leaving 19 bases between the germline ends. Regarding this clone: Its antigen specificity is not known. No clone much larger than this one lies a single base away; base qualities are absent.

The sequence links TRBV27 to TRBJ2-6, with TRBD2 tentatively as D gene (6 bases match). The clonotype was recovered from a man in his fifties or sixties with acute or convalescent COVID-19. Specimen: peripheral blood. The DNA sequence follows: TGTGCCAGCAGTTTGACCCCCGGGGGAATAGGTTCTGGGGCCAACGTCCTGACTTTC. The resulting protein is CASSLTPGGIGSGANVLTF.